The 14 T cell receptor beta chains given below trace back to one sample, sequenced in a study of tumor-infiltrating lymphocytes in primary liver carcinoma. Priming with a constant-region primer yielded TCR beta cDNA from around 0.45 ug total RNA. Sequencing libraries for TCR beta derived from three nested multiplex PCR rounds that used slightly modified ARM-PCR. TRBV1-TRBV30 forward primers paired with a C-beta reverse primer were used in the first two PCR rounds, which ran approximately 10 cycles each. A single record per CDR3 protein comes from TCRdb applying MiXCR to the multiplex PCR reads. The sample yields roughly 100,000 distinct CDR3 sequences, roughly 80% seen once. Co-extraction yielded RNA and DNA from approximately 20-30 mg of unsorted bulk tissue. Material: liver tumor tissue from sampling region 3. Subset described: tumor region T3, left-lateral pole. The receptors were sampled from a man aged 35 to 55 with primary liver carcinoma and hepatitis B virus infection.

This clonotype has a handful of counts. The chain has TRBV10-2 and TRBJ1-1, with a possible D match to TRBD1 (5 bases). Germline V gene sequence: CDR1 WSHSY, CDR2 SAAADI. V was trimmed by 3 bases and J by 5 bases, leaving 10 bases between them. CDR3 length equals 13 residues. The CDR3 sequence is CASSDQGRTEAFF. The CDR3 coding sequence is TGCGCCAGCAGTGATCAGGGAAGGACTGAAGCTTTCTTT.

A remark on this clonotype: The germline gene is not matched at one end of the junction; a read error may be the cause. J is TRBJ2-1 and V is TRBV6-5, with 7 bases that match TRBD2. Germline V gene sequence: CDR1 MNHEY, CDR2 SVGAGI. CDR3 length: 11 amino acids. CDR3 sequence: CASGIGGEQFF. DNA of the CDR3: TGCGCAAGCGGGATCGGGGGTGAGCAGTTCTTC.

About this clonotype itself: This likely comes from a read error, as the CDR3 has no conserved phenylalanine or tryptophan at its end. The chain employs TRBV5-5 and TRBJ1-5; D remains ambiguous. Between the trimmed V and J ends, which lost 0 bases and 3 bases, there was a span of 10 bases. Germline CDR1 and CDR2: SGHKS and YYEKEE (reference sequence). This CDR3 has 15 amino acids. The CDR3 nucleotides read TGTGCCAGCAGCTTGGCCCTGGATATCAATCAGCCCCAGCATCTT. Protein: CASSLALDINQPQHL.

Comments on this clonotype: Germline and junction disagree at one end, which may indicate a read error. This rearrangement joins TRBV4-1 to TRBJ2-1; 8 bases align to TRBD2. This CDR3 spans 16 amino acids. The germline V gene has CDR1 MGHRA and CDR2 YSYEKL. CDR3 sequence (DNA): TGCGCTAGCAGCCAAGCGTGTGGCGGGAGGTACAATGAGCAGTTCTTC. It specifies CASSQACGGRYNEQFF.

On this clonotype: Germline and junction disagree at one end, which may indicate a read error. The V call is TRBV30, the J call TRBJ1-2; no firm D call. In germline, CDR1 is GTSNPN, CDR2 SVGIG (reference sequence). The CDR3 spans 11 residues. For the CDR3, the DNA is TGTGTCTGGGAGGAAAACTATGGCTACATCTTC. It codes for CVWEENYGYIF.

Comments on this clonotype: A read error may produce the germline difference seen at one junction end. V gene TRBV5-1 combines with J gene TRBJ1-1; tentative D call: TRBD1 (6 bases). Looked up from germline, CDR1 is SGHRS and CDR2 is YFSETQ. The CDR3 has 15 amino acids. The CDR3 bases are TGCGCCAGCAGCGTAAACAGGGTGGCGGACACTGAAACTTCCTTT. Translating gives CASSVNRVADTETSF.

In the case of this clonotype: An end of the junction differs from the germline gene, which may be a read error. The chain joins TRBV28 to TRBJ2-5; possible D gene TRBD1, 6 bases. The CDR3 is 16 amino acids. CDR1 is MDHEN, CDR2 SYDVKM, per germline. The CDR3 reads CASSLGPKGVVKTHYF. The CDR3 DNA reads TGTGCCAGCAGTTTAGGTCCTAAGGGGGTAGTGAAGACCCATTACTTC.

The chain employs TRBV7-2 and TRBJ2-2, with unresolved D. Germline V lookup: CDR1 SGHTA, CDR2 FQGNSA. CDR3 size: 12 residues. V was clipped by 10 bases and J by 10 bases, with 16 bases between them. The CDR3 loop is CANSRPFEELFF. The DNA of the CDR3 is TGTGCCAACAGTCGTCCCTTTGAGGAGCTGTTTTTT.

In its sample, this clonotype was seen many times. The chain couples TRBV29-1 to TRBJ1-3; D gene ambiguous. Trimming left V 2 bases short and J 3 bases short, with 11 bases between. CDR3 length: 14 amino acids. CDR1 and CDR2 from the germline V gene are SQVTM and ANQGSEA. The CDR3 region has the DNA TGCAGCGTTGAAATGGGTGGGGTTGGAAACACCATATATTTT. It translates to CSVEMGGVGNTIYF.

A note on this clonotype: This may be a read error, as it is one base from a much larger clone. CDR3 DNA sequence: TGTGCCAGCAGCTCAGGGAACCCGAGTCAGCCCCAGCATTTT. Encoded protein: CASSSGNPSQPQHF. The chain joins TRBV7-9 to TRBJ1-5; D is perhaps TRBD1 (5 bases). Trimming took off 4 bases at V and 6 bases at J, with 13 bases between the two ends. CDR1 SEHNR and CDR2 FQNEAQ come from the germline V gene (reference sequence). This CDR3 has 14 residues.

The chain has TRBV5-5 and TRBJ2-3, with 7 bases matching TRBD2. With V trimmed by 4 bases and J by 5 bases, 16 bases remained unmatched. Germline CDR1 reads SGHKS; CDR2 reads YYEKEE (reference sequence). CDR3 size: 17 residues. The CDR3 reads CASSPTGTNESGDTQYF. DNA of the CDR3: TGTGCCAGCAGCCCGACCGGGACTAACGAGAGTGGAGATACGCAGTATTTT.

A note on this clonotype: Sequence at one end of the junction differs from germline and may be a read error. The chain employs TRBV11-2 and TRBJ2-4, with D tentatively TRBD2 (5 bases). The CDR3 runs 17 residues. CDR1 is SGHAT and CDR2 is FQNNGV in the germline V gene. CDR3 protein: CTSSLDRAGLAKNIQYF. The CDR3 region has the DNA TGTACCAGCAGCTTAGATAGAGCAGGTCTAGCCAAAAATATTCAGTACTTC.

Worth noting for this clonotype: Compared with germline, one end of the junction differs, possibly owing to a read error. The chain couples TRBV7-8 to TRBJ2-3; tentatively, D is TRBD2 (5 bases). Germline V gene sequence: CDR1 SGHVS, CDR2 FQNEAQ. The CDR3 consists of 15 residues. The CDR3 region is CASSPILESTDTQYF. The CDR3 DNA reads TGTGCCAGCAGCCCCATACTAGAAAGCACGGATACGCAGTATTTT.

As DNA, the CDR3 is TGTGGCAGTAGTTTAGCGCGGGAGACCCAGTACTTC. Its translation is CGSSLARETQYF. This chain uses TRBV12-3 or TRBV12-4 with TRBJ2-5, with D possibly being TRBD2 (5 bases). This CDR3 has 12 amino acids.